This T cell receptor beta chain was recovered during a study of T-cell reconstitution after alpha-beta-depleted transplantation in children. General study results and limits: The origin of alpha-beta T cells about two months after transplant was reportedly several hundred expanded graft clones. Surviving recipient cells, namely T cells and thymic progenitors, were the source of high day-60 TCRbeta diversity in some patients. It was newly produced T cells that mostly accounted for T-cell counts and diversity one year after transplant.

Trimming took 1 base from V and 2 from J, leaving 16 bases between them. Germline V gives CDR1 LNHNV, CDR2 YYDKDF (reference sequence). The CDR3 runs 17 residues. This clonotype was recorded many times. Its antigen is still unknown. Unique molecular identifiers featured in how the TCRbeta library was prepared. In TCRdb, the PCR reads were re-called with MiXCR into one record per CDR3 protein. The profile shows about 190,000 distinct CDR3 sequences, more than 9.5% of them singletons. This receptor was identified in a boy between 2 and 10 years old with acute myeloid leukemia, due to receive a stem cell transplant. The sample consisted of PBMCs, taken before TCRalphabeta/CD19-depleted stem cell transplant. The rearrangement uses TRBV15 and TRBJ2-3; D could derive from TRBD1 or TRBD2 (5 bases each). The CDR3 reads CATSRGPGAADTDTQYF. The CDR3 coding sequence is TGTGCCACCAGCAGAGGCCCCGGGGCGGCCGACACAGATACGCAGTATTTT.